This T cell receptor beta chain was sequenced during a study of naive and memory T cell subsets. Study-wide points: Activation and differentiation may alter RNA-based TCR counts. Between naive and memory subsets, TCR abundance power law exponents differed. Gini index rose across naive, CM, EM and EMRA in CD4 and CD8.

The CDR3 runs 13 residues. The V gene lost 0 bases and the J gene lost 5 bases, with 8 bases spanning the gap. Germline CDR1 is SGHRS and CDR2 is YFSETQ. Both TRBC1 and TRBC2 were covered by a beta constant-region primer of two equimolar oligonucleotides. The ligated cDNA underwent four PCR rounds using SP2 and nested alpha and beta constant-region primers. MiXCR, run by TCRdb on the UMI-ligation and nested PCR reads, gives a single entry per CDR3 protein. The table shows about 80,000 distinct CDR3 sequences, with approximately 14% occurring only once. The sample holds many counts of this clonotype. Its matching antigen is unknown.

The V gene is TRBV5-1, the J gene TRBJ1-2; D ambiguous. The sample comprised central memory CD4+ T cells from blood. This TCR was recovered from a human donor in good health. The CDR3 DNA reads as TGCGCCAGCAGCTTGGTTGCGGATTATGGCTACACCTTC. It translates to CASSLVADYGYTF.